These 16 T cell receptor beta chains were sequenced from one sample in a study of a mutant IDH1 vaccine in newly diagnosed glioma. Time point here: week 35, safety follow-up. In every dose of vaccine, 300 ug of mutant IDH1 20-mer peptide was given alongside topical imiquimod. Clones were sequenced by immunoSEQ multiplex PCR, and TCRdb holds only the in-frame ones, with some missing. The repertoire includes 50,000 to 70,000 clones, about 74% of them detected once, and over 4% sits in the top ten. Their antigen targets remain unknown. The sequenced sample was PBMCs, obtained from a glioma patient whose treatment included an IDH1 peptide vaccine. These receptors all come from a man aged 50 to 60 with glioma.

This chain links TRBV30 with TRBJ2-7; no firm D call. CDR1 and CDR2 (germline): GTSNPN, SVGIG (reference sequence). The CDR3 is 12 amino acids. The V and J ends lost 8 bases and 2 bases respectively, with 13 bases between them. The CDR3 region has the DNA TGTGCCGTGCTGGATGGCCCCTACGAGCAGTACTTC. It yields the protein CAVLDGPYEQYF.

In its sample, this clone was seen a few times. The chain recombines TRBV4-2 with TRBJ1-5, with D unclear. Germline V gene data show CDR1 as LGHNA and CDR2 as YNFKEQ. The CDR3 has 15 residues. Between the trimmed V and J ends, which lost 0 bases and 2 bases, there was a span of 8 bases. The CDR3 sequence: CASSQDLWGNQPQHF. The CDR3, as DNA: TGTGCCAGCAGCCAAGATCTTTGGGGCAATCAGCCCCAGCATTTT.

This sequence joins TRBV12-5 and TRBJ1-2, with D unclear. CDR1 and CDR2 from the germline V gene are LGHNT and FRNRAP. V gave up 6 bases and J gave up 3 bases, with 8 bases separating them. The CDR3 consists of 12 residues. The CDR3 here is CASGVGYYGYTF. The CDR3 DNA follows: TGTGCTAGTGGCGTCGGCTACTATGGCTACACCTTC. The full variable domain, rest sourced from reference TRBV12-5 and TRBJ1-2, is DARVTQTPRHKVTEMGQEVTMRCQPILGHNTVFWYRQTMMQGLELLAYFRNRAPLDDSGMPKDRFSAEMPDATLATLKIQPSEPRDSAVYFCASGVGYYGYTFGSGTRLTVV.

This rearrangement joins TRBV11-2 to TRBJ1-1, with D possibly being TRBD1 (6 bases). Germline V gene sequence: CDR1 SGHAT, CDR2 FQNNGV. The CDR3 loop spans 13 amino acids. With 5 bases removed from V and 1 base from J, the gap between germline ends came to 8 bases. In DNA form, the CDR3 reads TGTGCCAGCAGCCTGGGGGCGAACACTGAAGCTTTCTTT. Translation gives CASSLGANTEAFF.

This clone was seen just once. In DNA, the CDR3 is TGTGCCAGCAGTGATCGTAGGGGCCGCAATCAGCCCCAGCATTTT. Residues: CASSDRRGRNQPQHF. The chain joins TRBV2 to TRBJ1-5, with D possibly being TRBD1 (5 bases). This CDR3 comprises 15 residues. Trimming shortened V by 3 bases and J by 2 bases, and 11 bases separated the two germline ends. Germline assignment: CDR1 SNHLY and CDR2 FYNNEI.

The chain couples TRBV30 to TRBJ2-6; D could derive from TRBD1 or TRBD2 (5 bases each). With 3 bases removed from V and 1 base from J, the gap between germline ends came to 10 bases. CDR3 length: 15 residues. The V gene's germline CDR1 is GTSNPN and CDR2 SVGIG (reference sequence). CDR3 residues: CAWSRDPSGANVLTF. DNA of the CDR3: TGTGCCTGGAGCAGGGACCCTTCTGGGGCCAACGTCCTGACTTTC.

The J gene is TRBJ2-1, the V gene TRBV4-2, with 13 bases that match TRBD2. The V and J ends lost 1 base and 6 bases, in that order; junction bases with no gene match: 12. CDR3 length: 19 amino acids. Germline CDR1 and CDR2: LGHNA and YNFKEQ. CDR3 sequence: CASSQAQPVLAGGRNEQFF. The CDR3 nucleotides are TGTGCCAGCAGCCAAGCCCAGCCGGTACTAGCGGGGGGGCGCAATGAGCAGTTCTTC.

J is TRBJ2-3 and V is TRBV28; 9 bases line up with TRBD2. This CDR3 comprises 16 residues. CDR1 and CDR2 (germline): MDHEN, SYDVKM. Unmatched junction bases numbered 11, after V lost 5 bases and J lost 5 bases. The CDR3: CASSALEAGGVDTQYF. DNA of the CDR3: TGTGCCAGCAGTGCCCTGGAGGCGGGGGGGGTAGATACGCAGTATTTT.

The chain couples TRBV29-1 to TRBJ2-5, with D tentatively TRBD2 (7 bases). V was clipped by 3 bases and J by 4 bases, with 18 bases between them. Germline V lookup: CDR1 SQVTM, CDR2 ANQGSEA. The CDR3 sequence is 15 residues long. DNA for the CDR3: TGCAGCGTTGACGGGGGGCCCAAGGCTTCAGAGACCCAGTACTTC. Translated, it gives CSVDGGPKASETQYF.

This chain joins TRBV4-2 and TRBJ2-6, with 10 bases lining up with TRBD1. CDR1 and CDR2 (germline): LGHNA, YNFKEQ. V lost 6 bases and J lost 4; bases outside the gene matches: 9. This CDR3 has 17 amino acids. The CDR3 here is CASRRTGGLGGANVLTF. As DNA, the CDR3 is TGTGCCAGCAGGAGGACAGGGGGTCTGGGAGGGGCCAACGTCCTGACTTTC.

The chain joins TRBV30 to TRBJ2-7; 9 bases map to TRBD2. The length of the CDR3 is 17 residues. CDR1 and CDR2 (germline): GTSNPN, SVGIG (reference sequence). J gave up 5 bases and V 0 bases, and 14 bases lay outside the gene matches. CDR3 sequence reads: CAWSVSVAGAWVDEQYF. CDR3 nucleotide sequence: TGTGCCTGGAGTGTATCGGTAGCGGGGGCCTGGGTGGACGAGCAGTACTTC.

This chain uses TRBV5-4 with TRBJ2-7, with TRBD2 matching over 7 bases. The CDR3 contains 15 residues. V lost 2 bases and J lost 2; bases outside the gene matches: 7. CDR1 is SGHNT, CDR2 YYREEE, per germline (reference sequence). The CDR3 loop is CASSFRTSSPYEQYF. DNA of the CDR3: TGTGCCAGCAGCTTTCGGACTAGTTCCCCCTACGAGCAGTACTTC.

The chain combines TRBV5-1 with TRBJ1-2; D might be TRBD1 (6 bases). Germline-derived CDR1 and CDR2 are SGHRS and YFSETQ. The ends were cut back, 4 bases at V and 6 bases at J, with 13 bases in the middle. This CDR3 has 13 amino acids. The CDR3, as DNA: TGCGCCAGCAGCCCCTTCGGGGGCGATGGCTACACCTTC. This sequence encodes CASSPFGGDGYTF.

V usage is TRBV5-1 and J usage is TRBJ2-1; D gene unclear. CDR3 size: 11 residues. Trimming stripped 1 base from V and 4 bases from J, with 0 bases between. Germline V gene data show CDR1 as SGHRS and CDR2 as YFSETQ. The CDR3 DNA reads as TGCGCCAGCAGCTTGTACAATGAGCAGTTCTTC. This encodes CASSLYNEQFF.

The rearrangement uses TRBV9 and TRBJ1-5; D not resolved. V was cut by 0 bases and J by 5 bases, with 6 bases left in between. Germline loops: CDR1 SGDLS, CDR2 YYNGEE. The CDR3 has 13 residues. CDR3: CASSVGPDQPQHF. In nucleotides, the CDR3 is TGTGCCAGCAGCGTAGGACCAGATCAGCCCCAGCATTTT.

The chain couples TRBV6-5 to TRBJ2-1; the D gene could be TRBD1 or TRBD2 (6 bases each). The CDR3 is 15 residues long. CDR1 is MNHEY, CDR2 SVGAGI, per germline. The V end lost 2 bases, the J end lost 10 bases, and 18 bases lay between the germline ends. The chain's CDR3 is CASSYNGGGEYEQFF. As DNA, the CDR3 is TGTGCCAGCAGTTACAATGGGGGCGGGGAATACGAGCAGTTCTTC.